The 20 T cell receptor beta chains below were found in one sample sequenced in a study of cytomegalovirus exposure and HLA in healthy donors. Amplification used 60 Vbeta primers and 13 Jbeta primers. Clones were sequenced by immunoSEQ multiplex PCR, and TCRdb holds only the in-frame ones, with some missing. The sample includes 160,000 or so clones, roughly 85% of them seen just once. Sequencing was carried out using PBMCs. The origin of the receptors is a woman in her forties or fifties in good health and CMV-seronegative.

The table lists this clone with a count of one. This chain uses TRBV30 with TRBJ1-5; TRBD1 aligns across 10 bases. The CDR3 loop spans 15 amino acids. V was pared by 0 bases and J by 2 bases, with 1 base of the junction left unmatched. CDR1 GTSNPN and CDR2 SVGIG come from the germline V gene (reference sequence). This chain's CDR3 is CAWSVGTGGNQPQHF. As DNA, the CDR3 is TGTGCCTGGAGTGTTGGGACAGGGGGCAATCAGCCCCAGCATTTT.

The genes are TRBV27 and TRBJ2-7, with D perhaps TRBD2 (6 bases). The germline V gene has CDR1 MNHEY and CDR2 SMNVEV (reference sequence). V was trimmed by 6 bases and J by 6 bases, leaving 18 bases between them. The CDR3 has 14 amino acids. The CDR3 DNA reads as TGTGCCAGCAGGAGCGGGCCTGATCGATCCGAGCAGTACTTC. Translation gives CASRSGPDRSEQYF.

The chain uses TRBV30 and TRBJ2-5, with D tentatively TRBD2 (6 bases). CDR3 length equals 13 residues. Per the germline V gene, CDR1 is GTSNPN and CDR2 is SVGIG (reference sequence). Trimming took off 1 base at V and 7 bases at J, with 13 bases between the two ends. This CDR3 reads CAWSERRDGTQYF. CDR3 coding DNA: TGTGCCTGGAGTGAGAGGAGGGACGGGACCCAGTACTTC.

The chain links TRBV11-3 to TRBJ2-1; 8 bases line up with TRBD1. In germline, CDR1 is SGHNT, CDR2 YENEEA. The V segment lost 5 bases and the J segment 4 bases; nucleotides outside the gene matches: 13. The CDR3 is 17 amino acids. The CDR3 nucleotides read TGTGCCAGCAGCCAGAGTGGCAGGGGGCTTGAATACAATGAGCAGTTCTTC. Its protein product is CASSQSGRGLEYNEQFF. Filled out from reference TRBV11-3 and TRBJ2-1, the complete variable domain reads EAGVVQSPRYKIIEKKQPVAFWCNPISGHNTLYWYLQNLGQGPELLIRYENEEAVDDSQLPKDRFSAERLKGVDSTLKIQPAELGDSAVYLCASSQSGRGLEYNEQFFGPGTRLTVL.

The rearrangement uses TRBV27 and TRBJ1-1; D gene uncertain. The CDR3 is 15 residues long. V was shortened by 3 bases and J by 7 bases, with 18 bases between the two germline ends. CDR1 MNHEY and CDR2 SMNVEV come from the germline V gene (reference sequence). The CDR3 sequence is CASSFQALSPVEAFF. The CDR3 nucleotides are TGTGCCAGCAGTTTTCAGGCTCTGAGTCCCGTTGAAGCTTTCTTT.

In the case of this clone: In the same sample, other DNA sequences code for this CDR3. This chain uses TRBV15 with TRBJ2-7, with 10 bases aligning to TRBD1. V trimming: 3 bases; J trimming: 2 bases; junction bases outside the gene matches: 4. The CDR3 consists of 15 residues. Germline CDR1 LNHNV, CDR2 YYDKDF (reference sequence). The CDR3 reads CATSSRDRGTYEQYF. As DNA, the CDR3 is TGTGCCACCAGCAGCCGGGACAGGGGCACCTACGAGCAGTACTTC. The variable domain in full, with the rest retrieved from reference TRBV15 and TRBJ2-7, is DAMVIQNPRYQVTQFGKPVTLSCSQTLNHNVMYWYQQKSSQAPKLLFHYYDKDFNNEADTPDNFQSRRPNTSFCFLDIRSPGLGDTAMYLCATSSRDRGTYEQYFGPGTRLTVT.

The rearrangement links TRBV5-1 to TRBJ2-5; a possible D gene is TRBD2 (5 bases). Trimming left V 4 bases short and J 3 bases short, with 22 bases between. Germline lookup yields CDR1 SGHRS and CDR2 YFSETQ. The CDR3 is made up of 17 amino acids. CDR3 nucleotides: TGCGCCAGCAGCCTTAACGGACGGGATTTAGGGAAAGAGACCCAGTACTTC. Translation gives CASSLNGRDLGKETQYF.

In this sample, this clone turned up a few times. V and J are TRBV19 and TRBJ2-5, with 7 bases matching TRBD1. The J call may be faulty, since TRBJ2-7 better matches the DNA end. CDR1 and CDR2 (germline): LNHDA, SQIVND (reference sequence). CDR3 length equals 14 residues. CDR3 DNA sequence: TGTGCCAGTAGTAACCCAGGGGGCTCCTACGAGCAGTACTTC. As protein: CASSNPGGSYEQYF.

This clone was observed once. The chain combines TRBV10-3 with TRBJ2-5; a possible D gene is TRBD2 (6 bases). Trimming removed 2 bases at V and 6 bases at J, with 13 bases between. The CDR3 covers 14 residues. Germline V gene lookup returns CDR1 ENHRY and CDR2 SYGVKD. The CDR3 reads CAISEQVGGQTQYF. CDR3 coding DNA: TGTGCCATCAGTGAGCAGGTGGGGGGACAGACCCAGTACTTC.

The chain recombines TRBV15 with TRBJ2-5, with 8 bases lining up with TRBD2. The germline V gene encodes CDR1 LNHNV and CDR2 YYDKDF (reference sequence). V lost 0 bases to trimming and J lost 5 bases; unmatched junction nucleotides: 8. CDR3 length: 16 residues. CDR3 amino acids: CATSRDRAGGGETQYF. In DNA form, the CDR3 reads TGTGCCACCAGCAGAGATCGGGCGGGGGGCGGGGAGACCCAGTACTTC.

The J gene is TRBJ1-1, the V gene TRBV28; D is ambiguous. Germline V gene sequence: CDR1 MDHEN, CDR2 SYDVKM. Trimming took off 5 bases at V and 8 bases at J, with 12 bases between the two ends. The CDR3 spans 12 residues. The CDR3 spells CASSAVPGEAFF. In DNA, the CDR3 is TGTGCCAGCAGTGCCGTTCCGGGGGAAGCTTTCTTT.

The chain's CDR3 is CASSYFSQGSGNTIYF. DNA of the CDR3: TGTGCCAGCAGTTACTTCTCCCAGGGCTCTGGAAACACCATATATTTT. The chain couples TRBV6-5 to TRBJ1-3, with D possibly TRBD1 on 5 matching bases. Trimming removed 1 base from V and 0 bases from J, with 10 bases in between. The length of the CDR3 is 16 residues. CDR1 and CDR2 (germline): MNHEY, SVGAGI.

This clone was counted between two and nine times. V usage is TRBV6-5 and J usage is TRBJ2-1, with 9 bases identical to TRBD1. The CDR3 is made up of 13 amino acids. Germline lookup yields CDR1 MNHEY and CDR2 SVGAGI. The CDR3 sequence is CSVNRGPNNEQFF. The CDR3 DNA sequence: TGTTCCGTCAACAGGGGGCCCAACAATGAGCAGTTCTTC.

This sequence joins TRBV5-1 and TRBJ2-1, with 7 bases identical to TRBD1. Germline-derived CDR1 and CDR2 are SGHRS and YFSETQ. After removal of 0 bases from V and 15 bases from J, the junction contained 9 bases not matched to a gene. This CDR3 has 13 residues. CDR3 sequence (DNA): TGCGCCAGCAGCTTGGAAACAGGGGTTGGCTCGTTCTTC. Translation: CASSLETGVGSFF.

V usage is TRBV27 and J usage is TRBJ1-5; 10 positions agree with TRBD1. The V gene end was trimmed by 5 bases and the J gene end by 6 bases; junction bases not matched to a gene: 10. CDR3 length equals 16 residues. Germline V gene sequence: CDR1 MNHEY, CDR2 SMNVEV (reference sequence). The chain's CDR3 is CASSKWGTGVSQPQHF. CDR3 in DNA: TGTGCCAGCAGTAAATGGGGGACAGGGGTAAGTCAGCCCCAGCATTTT.

The CDR3 DNA reads as TGTGCCAGCAGCGGGAGTCCCCCAGATACGCAGTATTTT. This gives the protein CASSGSPPDTQYF. The chain has TRBV9 and TRBJ2-3; D gene uncertain. Per the germline V gene, CDR1 is SGDLS and CDR2 is YYNGEE. The V end lost 3 bases, the J end lost 4 bases, and 9 bases lay between the germline ends. The CDR3 sequence is 13 residues long. The variable domain in full, completed from reference TRBV9 and TRBJ2-3, reads DSGVTQTPKHLITATGQRVTLRCSPRSGDLSVYWYQQSLDQGLQFLIQYYNGEERAKGNILERFSAQQFPDLHSELNLSSLELGDSALYFCASSGSPPDTQYFGPGTRLTVL.

The chain recombines TRBV19 with TRBJ1-5; D is possibly TRBD1 (5 bases). Germline V gene sequence: CDR1 LNHDA, CDR2 SQIVND (reference sequence). Trimming removed 7 bases from V and 4 bases from J, with 17 bases in between. The CDR3 has 15 amino acids. The CDR3 DNA sequence: TGTGCCAGTACCCCAAAAGCCCGGGGGAATCAGCCCCAGCATTTT. This encodes CASTPKARGNQPQHF.

This clone was observed a few times. The chain links TRBV2 to TRBJ1-5; 8 bases fit TRBD1. CDR1 SNHLY and CDR2 FYNNEI come from the germline V gene. This CDR3 has 14 amino acids. The J segment lost 7 bases and the V segment lost 6 bases, leaving 8 bases of the junction unmatched. In nucleotides, the CDR3 is TGTGCCAGCAGGGATGGACAGGGCACCCAGCCCCAGCATTTT. Protein product: CASRDGQGTQPQHF.

CDR3 protein: CASSFLNLRYEQYF. The CDR3 DNA follows: TGTGCCAGCAGTTTTCTGAACCTACGCTACGAGCAGTACTTC. The gene calls are TRBV28 and TRBJ2-7; the D is unclear. The CDR3 is made up of 14 amino acids. Germline loops: CDR1 MDHEN, CDR2 SYDVKM. The V end lost 3 bases, the J end lost 3 bases, and 12 bases lay between the germline ends.

V is TRBV7-6 and J is TRBJ2-5, with D possibly TRBD1 on 5 matching bases. The germline V and J ends were trimmed by 2 bases and 5 bases, with 12 bases remaining between them. The CDR3 is made up of 14 amino acids. Germline V gene data show CDR1 as SGHVS and CDR2 as FNYEAQ. The CDR3 DNA reads as TGTGCCAGCAGCTTAACTTCAGGGTCGGAGACCCAGTACTTC. It encodes CASSLTSGSETQYF.